Presented here are 12 T cell receptor beta chains from one specimen sequenced in a study of glioma-infiltrating T cells after dendritic cell vaccination. Clones were sequenced by immunoSEQ multiplex PCR, and TCRdb holds only the in-frame ones, with some missing. Here the sample spans some 70,000 clones, 80% to 85% being singletons. This material consisted of blood, taken before dendritic cell vaccination. The source of these receptors is a human donor with glioblastoma.

The chain is built from TRBV5-1 and TRBJ2-1; weak D call: TRBD2 (8 bases). The CDR3 loop spans 16 amino acids. The V end lost 4 bases, the J end lost 6 bases, and 20 bases lay between the germline ends. Looked up from germline, CDR1 is SGHRS and CDR2 is YFSETQ. CDR3 amino acids: CASSLEGAGGGNEQFF. Here the CDR3 DNA reads TGCGCCAGCAGCCTCGAGGGGGCGGGGGGCGGCAATGAGCAGTTCTTC.

This clone was seen once. V is TRBV29-1 and J is TRBJ2-7; D possibly corresponds to TRBD2 (5 bases). Germline values: CDR1 SQVTM, CDR2 ANQGSEA. Trimming stripped 4 bases from V and 5 bases from J, with 9 bases between. This CDR3 is 11 amino acids long. The CDR3 protein is CSVGGFDEQYF. DNA for the CDR3: TGCAGCGTTGGAGGGTTCGACGAGCAGTACTTC.

The genes are TRBV5-1 and TRBJ2-5; 7 positions match TRBD1. The DNA end is a closer match to TRBJ2-7, so the J assignment may be wrong. CDR1 SGHRS and CDR2 YFSETQ come from the germline V gene. CDR3 length equals 14 residues. The CDR3 reads CASRPSTGNLEQYF. Written as DNA, the CDR3 is TGCGCCAGCAGACCATCGACAGGGAACCTCGAGCAGTACTTC.

A few counts support this clone. The V call is TRBV6-5, the J call TRBJ1-6; 7 nucleotides match TRBD1. With 5 bases clipped from V and 8 bases from J, the junction kept 9 bases outside the gene matches. The germline V gene encodes CDR1 MNHEY and CDR2 SVGAGI. The CDR3 is made up of 15 amino acids. CDR3 in DNA: TGTGCCAGCAGTCTTACCGGGACAGCAGATTCACCCCTCCACTTT. The encoded protein is CASSLTGTADSPLHF.

The rearrangement joins TRBV7-9 to TRBJ2-1, with D perhaps matching TRBD1 (5 bases). The germline V gene has CDR1 SEHNR and CDR2 FQNEAQ (reference sequence). Trimming took 0 bases from V and 7 from J, leaving 10 bases between them. This CDR3 comprises 14 residues. CDR3 sequence (DNA): TGTGCCAGCAGCTTAGCGGCAGGGTTTAATGAGCAGTTCTTC. This encodes CASSLAAGFNEQFF. The whole variable domain, filled in from reference TRBV7-9 and TRBJ2-1, reads DTGVSQNPRHKITKRGQNVTFRCDPISEHNRLYWYRQTLGQGPEFLTYFQNEAQLEKSRLLSDRFSAERPKGSFSTLEIQRTEQGDSAMYLCASSLAAGFNEQFFGPGTRLTVL.

V and J are TRBV2 and TRBJ1-1, with 8 bases lining up with TRBD1. In germline, CDR1 is SNHLY, CDR2 FYNNEI. V was clipped by 6 bases and J by 7 bases; unmatched bases: 10. This CDR3 is 14 amino acids long. The DNA for the CDR3 is TGTGCCAGCAGCGCTACAGGGGGACGGGGTGAAGCTTTCTTT. Translation gives CASSATGGRGEAFF.

This sequence joins TRBV5-4 and TRBJ2-3; D may be TRBD2 (6 bases). The germline V and J ends were trimmed by 5 bases and 0 bases, with 10 bases remaining between them. The CDR3 consists of 14 residues. Germline assignment: CDR1 SGHNT and CDR2 YYREEE (reference sequence). The CDR3 spells CASRTGTSTDTQYF. The CDR3 nucleotides are TGTGCCAGCAGGACCGGGACTAGCACAGATACGCAGTATTTT.

Concerning this clone itself: The same CDR3 arises from other DNA sequences in this sample as well. V gene TRBV13 combines with J gene TRBJ1-3; D is undetermined. Trimming removed 4 bases at V and 2 bases at J, with 12 bases between. This CDR3 is built from 15 residues. Germline values: CDR1 PRHDT, CDR2 FYEKMQ (reference sequence). The CDR3 region is CASSYSGYAGNTIYF. As DNA, the CDR3 is TGTGCCAGCAGCTACTCGGGGTACGCTGGAAACACCATATATTTT.

This rearrangement joins TRBV18 to TRBJ1-1, with TRBD1 identical over 8 bases. This CDR3 has 17 amino acids. Germline CDR1 KGHSH, CDR2 LQKENI. V was pared by 4 bases and J by 2 bases, with 12 bases of the junction left unmatched. This CDR3 reads CASSLSGQGTGNTEAFF. CDR3 DNA: TGTGCCAGCTCACTTTCCGGACAGGGAACAGGAAACACTGAAGCTTTCTTT.

The V gene is TRBV4-2, the J gene TRBJ2-5; D might be TRBD1 (7 bases). V was pared by 3 bases and J by 2 bases, with 13 bases between. CDR1 LGHNA and CDR2 YNFKEQ come from the germline V gene. The CDR3 extends over 15 amino acids. The CDR3 here is CASSQKEGQQETQYF. The CDR3 DNA sequence: TGTGCCAGCAGCCAGAAGGAGGGACAGCAAGAGACCCAGTACTTC.

The chain employs TRBV5-1 and TRBJ2-2; D is undetermined. Per germline, CDR1 SGHRS and CDR2 YFSETQ. This CDR3 contains 15 residues. The V end was cut by 3 bases, the J end by 1 base, with 10 bases between. The CDR3 sequence: CASSSPAGNTGELFF. The CDR3 region has the DNA TGCGCCAGCAGCTCCCCAGCAGGGAACACCGGGGAGCTGTTTTTT.

The rearrangement links TRBV6-1 to TRBJ1-2; weak D call: TRBD1 (5 bases). Trimming cost V 4 bases and J 3 bases, with 9 bases left between them. The CDR3 length is 13 residues. Germline CDR1 MNHNS, CDR2 SASEGT. The CDR3, as DNA: TGTGCCAGCAGTGCAGGGTTTGACTATGGCTACACCTTC. This sequence encodes CASSAGFDYGYTF.